The sequence of this T cell receptor beta chain was determined in a study of T cell repertoires in cytomegalovirus infection (dated by TCRdb to between 2018 and 2021). Regarding the research as a whole: Peptide stimulations targeted recently identified HLA-C-restricted CMV epitopes, whose presentation resists viral immunomodulation, together with well-studied HLA-B-restricted epitopes. Donor HLA type was relevant to the analysis, because carriage of CMV infection together with the matching HLA type was indicated by public TCR beta signatures.

The CDR3, cysteine through phenylalanine, is 16 amino acids long. This entry keeps only the CDR3 DNA: 48 bases, framed from base 1. CDR1 is given as DFQATT and CDR2 as SNEGSKA, both from the germline V gene (reference sequence). Here V drops 5 bases and J drops 2 bases, and the junction holds 12 bases not matched to any gene. This clonotype was seen a handful of times. Its recognized antigen is unknown. The sample holds no much larger clone one base away, and base qualities are not on file. The paper's findings and limits, for the study overall: In the ex vivo response, HLA-C-restricted CMV-specific TCR beta clonotypes were dominant, and in two of eight donors the single most frequent clonotype came from this HLA-C-restricted group. In both this cohort and an independent roughly 360-donor cohort, the cumulative frequency of public TCR beta family members distinguished carriers of CMV infection plus the relevant HLA type.

Explained via the paper, the treatment or condition label denotes: in vitro stimulation with specific CMV peptide epitopes to enrich CMV-specific T cells. Sequenced on an Illumina HiSeq 1500. TCRdb reworked the public reads: Q25 trimming with fastp, MiXCR clone assembly, productive beta chains retained. Each entry is one CDR3 protein sequence, shown with its most common DNA and genes. For this sample there are some 940,000 distinct CDR3 sequences; 30% to 40% appear just once. In total, the top ten clones hold roughly 13% of the sample. The sequence was obtained from a human donor in good health (CMV status not recorded). Some clones in this sample may be carry-over from other donors' samples. This receptor chain uses TRBV20-1 and TRBJ2-5; TRBD2 fits 9 bases in the junction. The material was cultured CD8+ T cells from PBMCs, obtained from culture after CMV antigen stimulation. The CDR3 here reads CSASQVLAGYQETQYF. The nucleotides are TGCAGTGCTTCCCAAGTGCTAGCGGGGTATCAAGAGACCCAGTACTTC.